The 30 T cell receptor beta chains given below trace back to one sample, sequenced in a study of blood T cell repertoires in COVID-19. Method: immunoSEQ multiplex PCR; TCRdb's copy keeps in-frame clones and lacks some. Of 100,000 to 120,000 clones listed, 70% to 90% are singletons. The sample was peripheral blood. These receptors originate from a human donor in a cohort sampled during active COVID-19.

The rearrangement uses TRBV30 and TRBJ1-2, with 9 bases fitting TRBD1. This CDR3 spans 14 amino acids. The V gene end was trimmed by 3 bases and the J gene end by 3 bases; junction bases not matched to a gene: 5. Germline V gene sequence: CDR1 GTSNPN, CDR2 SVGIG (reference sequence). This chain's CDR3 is CAWSAWDRDYGYTF. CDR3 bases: TGTGCCTGGAGCGCCTGGGACAGGGACTATGGCTACACCTTC.

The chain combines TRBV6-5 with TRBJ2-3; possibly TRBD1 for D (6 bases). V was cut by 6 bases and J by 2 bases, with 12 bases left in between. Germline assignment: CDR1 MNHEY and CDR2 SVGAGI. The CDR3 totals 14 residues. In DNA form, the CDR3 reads TGTGCCAGCAGCTCCGGACAGTACACAGATACGCAGTATTTT. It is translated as CASSSGQYTDTQYF.

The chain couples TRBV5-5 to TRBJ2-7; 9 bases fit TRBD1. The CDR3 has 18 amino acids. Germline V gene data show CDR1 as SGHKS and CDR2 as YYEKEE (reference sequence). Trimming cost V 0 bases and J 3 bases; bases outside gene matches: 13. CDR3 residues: CASSLGQLTGGEIYEQYF. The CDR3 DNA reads TGTGCCAGCAGCTTGGGACAACTAACAGGGGGCGAGATCTACGAGCAGTACTTC. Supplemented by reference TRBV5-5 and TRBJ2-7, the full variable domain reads DAGVTQSPTHLIKTRGQQVTLRCSPISGHKSVSWYQQVLGQGPQFIFQYYEKEERGRGNFPDRFSARQFPNYSSELNVNALLLGDSALYLCASSLGQLTGGEIYEQYFGPGTRLTVT.

In DNA form, the CDR3 reads TGTGCCAGCAGCTTGGGGGGGGTTGGGACCCAGTACTTC. Translated, it gives CASSLGGVGTQYF. V usage is TRBV7-2 and J usage is TRBJ2-5; 7 bases map to TRBD2. The CDR3 totals 13 residues. V lost 3 bases to trimming and J lost 7 bases; unmatched junction nucleotides: 5. Germline lookup yields CDR1 SGHTA and CDR2 FQGNSA. Full variable domain (remainder filled in from reference TRBV7-2 and TRBJ2-5): GAGVSQSPSNKVTEKGKDVELRCDPISGHTALYWYRQSLGQGLEFLIYFQGNSAPDKSGLPSDRFSAERTGGSVSTLTIQRTQQEDSAVYLCASSLGGVGTQYFGPGTRLLVL.

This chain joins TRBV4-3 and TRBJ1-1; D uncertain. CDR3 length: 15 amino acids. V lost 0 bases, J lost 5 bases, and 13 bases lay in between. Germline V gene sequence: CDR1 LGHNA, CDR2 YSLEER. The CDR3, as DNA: TGCGCCAGCAGCCAAGATCCGGTCCCGCGGACTGAAGCTTTCTTT. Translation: CASSQDPVPRTEAFF.

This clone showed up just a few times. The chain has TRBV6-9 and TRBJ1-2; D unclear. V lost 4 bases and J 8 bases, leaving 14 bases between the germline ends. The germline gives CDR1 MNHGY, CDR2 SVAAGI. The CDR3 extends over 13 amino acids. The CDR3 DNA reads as TGTGCCAGCAGTTTCCGGCCCGAGGCGGGCTACACCTTC. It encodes CASSFRPEAGYTF.

CDR3 nucleotides: TGTGCCAGCTCACCCTTTAGGGACAGGAACAATGAGCAGTTCTTC. Translation gives CASSPFRDRNNEQFF. V gene TRBV18 combines with J gene TRBJ2-1, with TRBD1 identical over 8 bases. With 3 bases clipped from V and 5 bases from J, the junction kept 6 bases outside the gene matches. Germline V CDR1 and CDR2: KGHSH, LQKENI. The CDR3 is 15 residues long.

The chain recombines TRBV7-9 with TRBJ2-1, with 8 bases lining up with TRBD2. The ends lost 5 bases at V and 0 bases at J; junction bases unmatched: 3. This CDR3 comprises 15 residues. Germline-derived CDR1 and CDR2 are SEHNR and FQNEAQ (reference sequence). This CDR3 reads CASSGGGSSYNEQFF. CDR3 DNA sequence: TGTGCCAGCAGCGGCGGGGGGAGCTCCTACAATGAGCAGTTCTTC.

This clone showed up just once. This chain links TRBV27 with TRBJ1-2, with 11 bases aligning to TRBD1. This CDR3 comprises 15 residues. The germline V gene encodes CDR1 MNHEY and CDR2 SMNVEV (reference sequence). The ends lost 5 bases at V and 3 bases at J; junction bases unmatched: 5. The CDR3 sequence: CASSGQGAVDYGYTF. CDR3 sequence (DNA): TGTGCCAGCAGTGGACAGGGGGCGGTGGACTATGGCTACACCTTC.

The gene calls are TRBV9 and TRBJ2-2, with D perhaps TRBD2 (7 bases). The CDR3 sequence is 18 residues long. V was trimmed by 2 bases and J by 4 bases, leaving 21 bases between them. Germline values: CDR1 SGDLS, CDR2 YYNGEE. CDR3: CASSVPRGGRASTGELFF. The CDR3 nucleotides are TGTGCCAGCAGCGTGCCCCGAGGGGGGAGGGCTTCCACCGGGGAGCTGTTTTTT.

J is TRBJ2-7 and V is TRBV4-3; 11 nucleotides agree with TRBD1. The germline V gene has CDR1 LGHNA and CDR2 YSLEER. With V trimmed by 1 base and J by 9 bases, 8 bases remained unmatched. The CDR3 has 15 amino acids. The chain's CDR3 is CASSQVIGQGAVQYF. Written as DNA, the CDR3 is TGCGCCAGCAGCCAAGTAATAGGACAGGGGGCCGTGCAGTACTTC.

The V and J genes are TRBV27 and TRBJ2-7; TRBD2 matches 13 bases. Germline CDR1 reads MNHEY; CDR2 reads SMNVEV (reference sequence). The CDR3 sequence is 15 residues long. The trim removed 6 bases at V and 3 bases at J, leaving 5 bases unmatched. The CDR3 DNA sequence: TGTGCCAGCAGATCGGGACTAGCGGGATTCTACGAGCAGTACTTC. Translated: CASRSGLAGFYEQYF.

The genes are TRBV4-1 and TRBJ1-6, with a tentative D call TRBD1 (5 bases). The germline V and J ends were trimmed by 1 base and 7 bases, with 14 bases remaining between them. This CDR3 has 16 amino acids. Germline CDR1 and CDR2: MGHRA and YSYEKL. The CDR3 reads CASSQGIQVSNSPLHF. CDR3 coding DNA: TGCGCCAGCAGCCAAGGGATACAGGTTTCAAATTCACCCCTCCACTTT.

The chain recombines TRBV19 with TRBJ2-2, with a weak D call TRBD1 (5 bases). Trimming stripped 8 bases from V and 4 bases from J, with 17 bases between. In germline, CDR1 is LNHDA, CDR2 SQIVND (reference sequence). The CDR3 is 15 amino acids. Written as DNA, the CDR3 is TGTGCCAGTGGAAACGGCAGGGTGGGCACCGGGGAGCTGTTTTTT. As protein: CASGNGRVGTGELFF.

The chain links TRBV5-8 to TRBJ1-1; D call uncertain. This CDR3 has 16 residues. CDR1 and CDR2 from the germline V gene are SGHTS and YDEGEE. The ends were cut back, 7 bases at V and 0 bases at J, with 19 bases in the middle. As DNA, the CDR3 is TGTGCCAGCGGAAGCGGACGGAACTTCATGAACACTGAAGCTTTCTTT. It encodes CASGSGRNFMNTEAFF. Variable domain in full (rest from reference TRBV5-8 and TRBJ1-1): EAGVTQSPTHLIKTRGQQATLRCSPISGHTSVYWYQQALGLGLQFLLWYDEGEERNRGNFPPRFSGRQFPNYSSELNVNALELEDSALYLCASGSGRNFMNTEAFFGQGTRLTVV.

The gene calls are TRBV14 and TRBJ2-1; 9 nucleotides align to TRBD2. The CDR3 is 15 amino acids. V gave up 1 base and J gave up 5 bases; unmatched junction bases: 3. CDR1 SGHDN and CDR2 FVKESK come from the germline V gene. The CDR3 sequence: CASSQALAGHNEQFF. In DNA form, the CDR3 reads TGTGCCAGCAGCCAAGCCCTAGCGGGACACAATGAGCAGTTCTTC.

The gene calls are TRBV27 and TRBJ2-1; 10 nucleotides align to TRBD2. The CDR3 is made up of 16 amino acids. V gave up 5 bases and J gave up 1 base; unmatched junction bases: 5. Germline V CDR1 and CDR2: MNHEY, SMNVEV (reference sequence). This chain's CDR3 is CASSPIAGGSYNEQFF. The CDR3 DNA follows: TGTGCCAGCAGTCCGATAGCGGGAGGTTCCTACAATGAGCAGTTCTTC.

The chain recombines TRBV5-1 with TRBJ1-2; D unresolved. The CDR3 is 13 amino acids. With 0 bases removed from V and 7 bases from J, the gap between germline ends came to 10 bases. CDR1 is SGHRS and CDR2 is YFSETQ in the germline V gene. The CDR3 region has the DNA TGCGCCAGCAGCTTGGGGCGGGCTAGTGGCTACACCTTC. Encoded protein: CASSLGRASGYTF.

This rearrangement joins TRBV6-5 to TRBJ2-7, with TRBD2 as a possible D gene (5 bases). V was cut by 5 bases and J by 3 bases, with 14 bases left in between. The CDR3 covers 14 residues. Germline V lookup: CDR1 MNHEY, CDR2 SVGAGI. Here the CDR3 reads CASSLYPSGYEQYF. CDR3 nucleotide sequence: TGTGCCAGCAGTCTCTATCCGAGCGGCTACGAGCAGTACTTC.

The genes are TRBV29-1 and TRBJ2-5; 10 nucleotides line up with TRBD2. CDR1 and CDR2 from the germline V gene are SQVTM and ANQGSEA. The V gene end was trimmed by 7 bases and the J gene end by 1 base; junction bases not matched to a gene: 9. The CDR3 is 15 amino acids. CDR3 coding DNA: TGCAGCGCCGCAGGGGTAGCGGGGGGCCAAGAGACCCAGTACTTC. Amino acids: CSAAGVAGGQETQYF.

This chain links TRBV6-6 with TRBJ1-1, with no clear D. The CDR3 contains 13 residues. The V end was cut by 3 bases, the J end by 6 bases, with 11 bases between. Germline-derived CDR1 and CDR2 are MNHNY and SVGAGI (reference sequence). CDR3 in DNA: TGTGCCAGCAGTTATGAGGGTCGGGCTGAAGCTTTCTTT. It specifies CASSYEGRAEAFF.

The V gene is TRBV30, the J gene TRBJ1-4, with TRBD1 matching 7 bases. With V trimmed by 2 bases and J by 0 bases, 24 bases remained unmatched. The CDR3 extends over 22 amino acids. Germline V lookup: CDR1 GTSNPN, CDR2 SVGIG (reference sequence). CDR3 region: CAWSWIIFREWTGRATNEKLFF. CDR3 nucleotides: TGTGCCTGGAGTTGGATCATTTTTCGGGAATGGACAGGTCGAGCAACTAATGAAAAACTGTTTTTT. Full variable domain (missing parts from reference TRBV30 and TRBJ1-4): SQTIHQWPATLVQPVGSPLSLECTVEGTSNPNLYWYRQAAGRGLQLLFYSVGIGQISSEVPQNLSASRPQDRQFILSSKKLLLSDSGFYLCAWSWIIFREWTGRATNEKLFFGSGTQLSVL.

For the CDR3, the DNA is TGTGCCAGCAGTGCCCGGAAGGAGGCTGGGGCCAACGTCCTGACTTTC. This sequence encodes CASSARKEAGANVLTF. The chain carries TRBV6-1 and TRBJ2-6; D may be TRBD2 (5 bases). The V gene lost 4 bases and the J gene lost 2 bases, with 12 bases spanning the gap. Germline V gene sequence: CDR1 MNHNS, CDR2 SASEGT. This CDR3 is built from 16 residues.

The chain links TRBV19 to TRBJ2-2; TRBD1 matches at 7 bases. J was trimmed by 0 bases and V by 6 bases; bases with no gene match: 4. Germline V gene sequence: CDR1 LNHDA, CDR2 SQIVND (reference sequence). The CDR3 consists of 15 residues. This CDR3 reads CASRTGQTNTGELFF. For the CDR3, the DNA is TGTGCCAGTAGGACGGGACAGACGAACACCGGGGAGCTGTTTTTT.

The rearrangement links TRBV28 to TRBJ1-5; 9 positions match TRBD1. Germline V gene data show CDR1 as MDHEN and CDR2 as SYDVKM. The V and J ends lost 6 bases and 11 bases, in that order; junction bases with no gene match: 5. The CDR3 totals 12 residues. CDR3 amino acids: CASSLRTGAQHF. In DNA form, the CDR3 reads TGTGCCAGCAGCCTAAGGACAGGGGCCCAGCATTTT.

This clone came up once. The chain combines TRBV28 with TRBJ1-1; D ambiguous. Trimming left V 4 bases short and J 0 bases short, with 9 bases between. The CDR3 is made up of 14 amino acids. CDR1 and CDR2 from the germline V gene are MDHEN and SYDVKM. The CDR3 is CASSSLQLNTEAFF. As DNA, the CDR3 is TGTGCCAGCAGTTCTCTACAGCTGAACACTGAAGCTTTCTTT.

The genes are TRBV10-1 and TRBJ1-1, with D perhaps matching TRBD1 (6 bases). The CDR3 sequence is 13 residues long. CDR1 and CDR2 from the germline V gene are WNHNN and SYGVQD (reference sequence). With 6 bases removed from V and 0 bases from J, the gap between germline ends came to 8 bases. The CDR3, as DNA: TGCGCCAGCAGGGACAGTATGAACACTGAAGCTTTCTTT. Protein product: CASRDSMNTEAFF.

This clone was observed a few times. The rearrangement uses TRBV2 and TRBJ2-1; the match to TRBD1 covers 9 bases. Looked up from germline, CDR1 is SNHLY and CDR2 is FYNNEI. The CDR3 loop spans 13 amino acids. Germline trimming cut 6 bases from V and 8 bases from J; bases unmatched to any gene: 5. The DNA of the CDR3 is TGTGCCAGCAGGGGACAGGGTGGCTATGAGCAGTTCTTC. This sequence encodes CASRGQGGYEQFF.

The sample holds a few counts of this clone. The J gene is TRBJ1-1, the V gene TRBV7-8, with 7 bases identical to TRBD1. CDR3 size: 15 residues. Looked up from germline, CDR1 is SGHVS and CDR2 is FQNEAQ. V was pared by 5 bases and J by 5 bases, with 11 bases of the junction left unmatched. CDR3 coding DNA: TGTGCCAGCAGCCCCCAGACAGGGCGGGGAACTGAAGCTTTCTTT. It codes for CASSPQTGRGTEAFF.

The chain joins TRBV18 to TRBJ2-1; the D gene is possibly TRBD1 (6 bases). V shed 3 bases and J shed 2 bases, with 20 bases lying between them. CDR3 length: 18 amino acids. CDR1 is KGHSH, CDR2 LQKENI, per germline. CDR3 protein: CASSPRFSFRQAYNEQFF. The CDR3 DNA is TGTGCCAGCTCACCGAGATTTTCCTTCCGACAGGCCTACAATGAGCAGTTCTTC.